The rows below give T cell receptor beta chains drawn from one sample of a study of T cell repertoires in cytomegalovirus infection. One entry per CDR3 protein, called by TCRdb with MiXCR from the reads. The sample has roughly 500,000 distinct CDR3 sequences; about 11% are singletons. Sequencing was carried out using PBMCs. Source of these receptors: a human donor in good health (CMV status not recorded). Some clones in this sample may be carry-over from other donors' samples. The CDR3 runs from the conserved cysteine through the conserved F or W. D genes are given only for firm matches. Where a row states a size, it is once, few, many or the class of an expanded clone; other rows omit it.

v_gene	d_gene	j_gene	abundance	CDR3nt	CDR3aa
TRBV15	.	TRBJ2-6	.	TGTGCCACCAGCAACCGGCTCTCTGGGGCCAACGTCCTGACTTTC	CATSNRLSGANVLTF
TRBV7-9	.	TRBJ1-3	many	TGTGCCAGCAGCAGGGCATCAGGGGCTGGAAACACCATATATTTT	CASSRASGAGNTIYF
TRBV9	.	TRBJ2-3	.	TGTGCCAGCAGCGAAAATGATGATACGCAGTATTTT	CASSENDDTQYF
TRBV5-1	.	TRBJ2-5	few	TGCGCCAGCAGCTCAGGCGGGACCACCCAAGAGACCCAGTACTTC	CASSSGGTTQETQYF
TRBV27	TRBD1	TRBJ2-5	.	TGTGCCAGCAGTTCGGGACAGGGGTTCCAAGAGACCCAGTACTTC	CASSSGQGFQETQYF
TRBV7-2	.	TRBJ2-2	many	TGTGCCAGCAGCTTCCAGGCCGGGGAGCTGTTTTTT	CASSFQAGELFF
TRBV28	.	TRBJ2-5	.	TGTGCCAGCAGTTCAGGAGTCCGGGTGAGCCAGTACTTC	CASSSGVRVSQYF
TRBV5-1	.	TRBJ2-1	many	TGCGCCAGCAGCTCCCCTCCGACGCGGGATGAGCAGTTCTTC	CASSSPPTRDEQFF
TRBV7-9	TRBD1	TRBJ1-2	many	TGTGCCAGCAGCATCCGGGACAGGGGACTTCTAGGGGTCTCCTATGGCTACACCTTC	CASSIRDRGLLGVSYGYTF
TRBV5-5	.	TRBJ2-6	few	TGTGCCAGCAGCTTGAAGGCGGGAGCCAACGTCCTGACTTTC	CASSLKAGANVLTF
TRBV28	.	TRBJ2-2	few	TGTGCCAGCAGTCCAGAATTGGCCGGGGAGCTGTTTTTT	CASSPELAGELFF
TRBV18	.	TRBJ1-1	.	TGTGCCAGCTCACCTGAGTATCAGGGTGGGGCTTTCTTT	CASSPEYQGGAFF
TRBV3-1	.	TRBJ2-1	few	TGTGCCAGCAGCCACCTCAGGAGGACAGCCTACAATGAGCAGTTCTTC	CASSHLRRTAYNEQFF
TRBV3-1	TRBD1	TRBJ2-7	many	TGTGCCAGCAGCCAAGAGCAGGGGGCTCAGTACTTC	CASSQEQGAQYF
TRBV7-9	.	TRBJ1-4	many	TGTGCCAGCAGCTCCCTCTTTGGGGGAAAAGCAACTAATGAAAAACTGTTTTTT	CASSSLFGGKATNEKLFF
TRBV18	TRBD2	TRBJ2-7	.	TGTGCCAGCTCACCTCTAGCGGGGGGGATCCACGAGCAGTACTTC	CASSPLAGGIHEQYF
TRBV7-8	.	TRBJ2-3	many	TGTGCCAGCAGCCCCCGAGGAGCGTCCACAGATACGCAGTATTTT	CASSPRGASTDTQYF
TRBV14	TRBD2	TRBJ2-2	few	TGTGCCAGCAGCCCATACGTCGGACTAGCGGAGAACACCGGGGAGCTGTTTTTT	CASSPYVGLAENTGELFF
TRBV7-6	TRBD2	TRBJ2-5	many	TGTGCCAGCAGCTACGGGACTAGCGGGGGCCTTCAAGAGACCCAGTACTTC	CASSYGTSGGLQETQYF
TRBV6-1	.	TRBJ1-6	many	TGTGCCAGCAGTGAAGTGGGAGGTTTGACCCTCCACTTT	CASSEVGGLTLHF
TRBV27	.	TRBJ2-2	many	TGTGCCAGCAGTTGGTACAGAGACCTAGCGAACACCGGGGAGCTGTTTTTT	CASSWYRDLANTGELFF
TRBV7-8	TRBD2	TRBJ2-2	many	TGTGCCAGCAGGCCTAGCGGGGGGGGCACCGGGGAGCTGTTTTTT	CASRPSGGGTGELFF
TRBV19	.	TRBJ1-5	many	TGTGCCAGTAGTACACAGGCATTTAGCAATCAGCCCCAGCATTTT	CASSTQAFSNQPQHF
TRBV3-1	.	TRBJ2-3	few	TGTGCCAGCAGCCTTAATCCAGCGGCGAGCACAGATACGCAGTATTTT	CASSLNPAASTDTQYF
TRBV7-3	.	TRBJ2-1	many	TGTGCCAGCAGCTTAAGCGGAGGGGGAAACAATGAGCAGTTCTTC	CASSLSGGGNNEQFF
TRBV7-3	.	TRBJ1-2	many	TGTGCCAGCAGCTTAAACACAGGATCGGAAGGCTACACCTTC	CASSLNTGSEGYTF
TRBV20-1	.	TRBJ1-5	few	TGCAGTGCTAGTCGGGGTCGCGACAATCAGCCCCAGCATTTT	CSASRGRDNQPQHF
TRBV24-1	.	TRBJ1-1	.	TGTGCCACCCGACGGACAGCGAACACTGAAGCTTTCTTT	CATRRTANTEAFF
TRBV6-2/TRBV6-3	.	TRBJ1-4	many	TGTGCCAGCAGTTACTCGGAGTCGGGGCACGAAAAACTGTTTTTT	CASSYSESGHEKLFF
TRBV9	.	TRBJ2-7	.	TGTGCCAGCAGCCCACACGGAGAGGGAAAGAGCTCCTACGAGCAGTACTTC	CASSPHGEGKSSYEQYF
TRBV28	.	TRBJ2-7	many	TGTGCCAGCAGCCCACCCCCGTGGCGAAGCTCCTACGAGCAGTACTTC	CASSPPPWRSSYEQYF
TRBV6-5	.	TRBJ1-5	many	TGTGCCAGCAGTTACTCGCCGGCCCAGCCCCAGCATTTT	CASSYSPAQPQHF
TRBV6-1	.	TRBJ1-5	many	TGTGCCAGCAATTCATATGGGGTCGTGCAGGGCTATAGCAATCAGCCCCAGCATTTT	CASNSYGVVQGYSNQPQHF
TRBV10-3	.	TRBJ1-1	many	TGTGCCATCTCCCCGACAGGAGAGAACACTGAAGCTTTCTTT	CAISPTGENTEAFF
TRBV4-2	TRBD2	TRBJ2-7	many	TGTGCCAGCAGCCACACTAGCGGGCTGAGCTCCTACGAGCAGTACTTC	CASSHTSGLSSYEQYF
TRBV12-3/TRBV12-4	.	TRBJ2-5	many	TGTGCCAGCAGTGGAGGGGACGGCCAAGGTCAGGGGACCCAGTACTTC	CASSGGDGQGQGTQYF
TRBV4-1	.	TRBJ2-7	few	TGCGCCAGCAGCCTTCGACAGGACTCCTACGAGCAGTACTTC	CASSLRQDSYEQYF
TRBV14	.	TRBJ2-4	many	TGTGTCAGCGGCTTAGGGAACATTCAGTACTTC	CVSGLGNIQYF
TRBV5-1	TRBD2	TRBJ2-2	once	TGCGCCAGCGCCCTGACTAGCGGGAGTACCGGGGAGCTGTTTTTT	CASALTSGSTGELFF
TRBV7-9	.	TRBJ1-2	many	TGTGCCAGCGGGCTTGAGTATGGCTACACCTTC	CASGLEYGYTF
TRBV2	.	TRBJ2-1	.	TGTGCCAGCAGTGAAGACTACTATCAGAGGCAGTTCTTC	CASSEDYYQRQFF